Given below is one T cell receptor (beta chain) in context. Mismatch with germline at one junction end may stem from a read error. The source material, RNA transcripts, was used to amplify TCR beta CDR3 regions. The HTBI set primed first-round TCR CDR3 RT-PCR. TCRdb itself ran the multiplex PCR reads through MiXCR, one entry per CDR3 protein. The table has 450,000 to 700,000 distinct CDR3 sequences, approximately 44% seen once. The record originates from a study of T cells in Graves' hyperthyroidism and ophthalmopathy. The diagnostic basis comprised clinical symptoms, serum thyroxine and TRAb, thyroid ultrasound and orbital computed tomography. The V gene's germline CDR1 is SGDLS and CDR2 YYNGEE. CDR3 length: 15 residues.

The sequenced sample was peripheral blood or thyroid tissue (not recorded which). The TCR sequence derives from a woman aged 18-29 years with Graves' hyperthyroidism. The rearrangement joins TRBV9 to TRBJ2-2; 7 nucleotides agree with TRBD2. The CDR3 nucleotides read TGTGCCAGCAGCGTAGGGGGCGGGAGAAACAATGAGCAGTTTTTT. Translating gives CASSVGGGRNNEQFF.